The 2 T cell receptor beta chains below all came from one sample that was sequenced in a study of shared clonotypes between healthy human individuals. Clones were read by immunoSEQ multiplex PCR, and TCRdb kept only the in-frame ones, dropping some. The data show over a million clones, roughly 97% seen once. Source material: naive CD4+ T cells sorted from blood. The subset: CD45RA+ positively selected. All receptors derive from a man aged 25 to 45 in good health.

The chain employs TRBV10-3 and TRBJ2-5, with TRBD2 identical over 10 bases. Germline lookup yields CDR1 ENHRY and CDR2 SYGVKD. This CDR3 region has 15 residues. J lost 2 bases, V lost 6 bases, and 6 bases had no gene match. This CDR3 is CAISGGLAPQETQYF. CDR3 sequence (DNA): TGTGCCATCAGCGGGGGACTAGCGCCTCAAGAGACCCAGTACTTC.

The table lists this clone with a count of one. The V gene is TRBV2, the J gene TRBJ2-5, with 10 bases fitting TRBD2. Germline CDR1 reads SNHLY; CDR2 reads FYNNEI. After removal of 5 bases from V and 1 base from J, the junction contained 4 bases not matched to a gene. The CDR3 spans 15 residues. DNA of the CDR3: TGTGCCAGCAGTAAACTAGCGGGGTTCCAAGAGACCCAGTACTTC. Its protein is CASSKLAGFQETQYF.